These 27 T cell receptor beta chains were sequenced from one sample in a study of T cells in Graves' hyperthyroidism and ophthalmopathy (dated by TCRdb to the late 2010s). Library generation was performed with multiplex PCR. Sequencer: Illumina HiSeq 2000. The TCR beta CDR3 regions were amplified from the RNA transcripts. The first round of RT-PCR for the TCR CDR3 was performed with the HTBI primer set and the Qiagen OneStep RT-PCR kit. TCRdb redid the processing of the public reads, applying fastp at Q25 and MiXCR, and retained in-frame beta chains. Here each entry gathers all rows of one CDR3 protein and keeps the most common genes and DNA. This sample has a few hundred thousand distinct CDR3 sequences in its table, and roughly 14% of those were observed once. The ten largest clones represent about 19% of the sample. Specimen: blood. These receptors were obtained from a woman younger than 45 with Graves' ophthalmopathy.

In its sample, this clonotype was seen many times. The J gene is TRBJ2-2, the V gene TRBV6-4; the D is unclear. Germline CDR1 and CDR2: MRHNA and SNTAGT. CDR3 length: 14 residues. Trimming took 4 bases from V and 2 from J, leaving 8 bases between them. The CDR3 DNA is TGTGCCAGCAGTGCTCTCGCCAACACCGGGGAGCTGTTTTTT. Its protein is CASSALANTGELFF.

This clonotype was detected many times. This sequence joins TRBV6-1 and TRBJ2-3, with TRBD1 identical over 9 bases. The trim removed 10 bases at V and 3 bases at J, leaving 11 bases unmatched. This CDR3 has 15 residues. CDR1 and CDR2 from the germline V gene are MNHNS and SASEGT. The CDR3 region is CATTGQGMPTDTQYF. The DNA of the CDR3 is TGTGCCACCACCGGACAGGGGATGCCGACAGATACGCAGTATTTT.

This clonotype was detected many times. This rearrangement joins TRBV7-9 to TRBJ1-2, with 7 bases lining up with TRBD1. Germline CDR1 and CDR2: SEHNR and FQNEAQ (reference sequence). The CDR3 sequence is 15 residues long. Trimming cost V 5 bases and J 7 bases; bases outside gene matches: 13. The CDR3 loop reads CASSRKIGTVSGYTF. CDR3 bases: TGTGCCAGCAGCCGTAAAATCGGGACAGTCTCTGGCTACACCTTC.

About this clonotype: A much larger clone sits a single nucleotide away, making a read error possible. The chain is built from TRBV12-5 and TRBJ2-3; 7 nucleotides line up with TRBD2. Germline CDR1 LGHNT, CDR2 FRNRAP. This CDR3 has 14 residues. CDR3 in DNA: TGTGCTAGTGGGGACGCCGGGGGGTCGGATACGCAGTCTTTT. The encoded protein is CASGDAGGSDTQSF.

The rearrangement uses TRBV27 and TRBJ1-1; perhaps TRBD1 as D (6 bases). The CDR3 has 13 residues. Germline CDR1 reads MNHEY; CDR2 reads SMNVEV (reference sequence). The V gene lost 7 bases and the J gene lost 5 bases, with 14 bases spanning the gap. The CDR3 sequence is CASIGTPRTEAFF. As DNA, the CDR3 is TGTGCCAGCATCGGGACACCGCGGACTGAAGCTTTCTTT.

This clonotype has a count of ten or more. J is TRBJ1-2 and V is TRBV3-1; 9 bases match TRBD1. The CDR3 contains 14 residues. Unmatched junction bases numbered 5, after V lost 3 bases and J lost 6 bases. The germline CDR1 and CDR2 sequences are LGHDT and YNNKEL (reference sequence). The CDR3 DNA reads as TGTGCCAGCAGCCATAACGACAGGGGGAATGGCTACACCTTC. Translating it yields CASSHNDRGNGYTF.

This clonotype was detected many times. CDR3 in DNA: TGTGCCAGCAGTTTTAGGCGGGGGGGCCGGAGCACAGATACGCAGTATTTT. It encodes CASSFRRGGRSTDTQYF. The V call is TRBV28, the J call TRBJ2-3, with TRBD2 identical over 9 bases. The CDR3 totals 17 residues. V trimming: 3 bases; J trimming: 0 bases; junction bases outside the gene matches: 7. From germline, CDR1 is MDHEN and CDR2 SYDVKM.

This rearrangement joins TRBV9 to TRBJ2-5; D might be TRBD1 (6 bases). V lost 0 bases and J 9 bases, leaving 12 bases between the germline ends. The CDR3 loop spans 13 amino acids. Germline V gene sequence: CDR1 SGDLS, CDR2 YYNGEE. The CDR3 protein is CASSVAQAGAQYF. DNA of the CDR3: TGTGCCAGCAGCGTAGCCCAGGCAGGGGCCCAGTACTTC.

This clonotype was recorded a few times. The chain couples TRBV29-1 to TRBJ1-4, with 9 bases matching TRBD1. V lost 6 bases to trimming and J lost 7 bases; unmatched junction nucleotides: 9. Germline CDR1 is SQVTM and CDR2 is ANQGSEA. The CDR3 sequence is 14 residues long. CDR3 nucleotides: TGCAGCGTGGGGGACCGGGACAGGGCTGAAAAACTGTTTTTT. This translates into CSVGDRDRAEKLFF.

This clonotype was seen repeatedly, ten times or more. The genes are TRBV3-1 and TRBJ2-2; a possible D gene is TRBD2 (6 bases). The CDR3 has 16 residues. Germline assignment: CDR1 LGHDT and CDR2 YNNKEL (reference sequence). Trimming removed 4 bases from V and 3 bases from J, with 15 bases in between. CDR3 loop: CASSREVGIDTGELFF. In DNA form, the CDR3 reads TGTGCCAGCAGCCGGGAGGTAGGGATTGACACCGGGGAGCTGTTTTTT.

This chain connects TRBV12-3 or TRBV12-4 to TRBJ2-3, with D perhaps matching TRBD2 (7 bases). This CDR3 comprises 15 residues. The V end was cut by 8 bases, the J end by 2 bases, with 17 bases between. CDR3 protein: CASFEPGGNTDTQYF. The CDR3, as DNA: TGTGCCAGCTTCGAGCCGGGGGGCAACACAGATACGCAGTATTTT.

Points on this clonotype: A much more abundant neighbour one base away suggests this may be a read error. J is TRBJ1-6 and V is TRBV18; maybe TRBD1 (5 bases). Germline V CDR1 and CDR2: KGHSH, LQKENI. The CDR3 extends over 14 amino acids. V shed 8 bases and J shed 10 bases, with 18 bases lying between them. The CDR3 DNA reads TGTGCCAGCAGTGGGGGTATATCGGACTCACCCCTCCACTTT. Its translation is CASSGGISDSPLHF. Variable domain in full (rest from reference TRBV18 and TRBJ1-6): NAGVMQNPRHLVRRRGQEARLRCSPMKGHSHVYWYRQLPEEGLKFMVYLQKENIIDESGMPKERFSAEFPKEGPSILRIQQVVRGDSAAYFCASSGGISDSPLHFGNGTRLTVT.

The sample holds many counts of this clonotype. The chain joins TRBV3-1 to TRBJ2-4; D remains unclear. There are 15 residues in the CDR3. The germline CDR1 and CDR2 sequences are LGHDT and YNNKEL (reference sequence). Trimming shortened V by 2 bases and J by 1 base, and 9 bases separated the two germline ends. The CDR3 region has the DNA TGTGCCAGCAGCCAATTTCACGGTGCCAAAAACATTCAGTACTTC. It is translated as CASSQFHGAKNIQYF.

The chain is built from TRBV5-1 and TRBJ2-7; 8 bases agree with TRBD1. The CDR3 loop spans 14 amino acids. With 3 bases clipped from V and 2 bases from J, the junction kept 4 bases outside the gene matches. Germline CDR1 and CDR2: SGHRS and YFSETQ. The CDR3 DNA reads TGCGCCAGCAGCTGGGGACAGGCTACCTACGAGCAGTACTTC. Its translation: CASSWGQATYEQYF.

Many counts were recorded for this clonotype. The V gene is TRBV6-1, the J gene TRBJ1-2, with unresolved D. Looked up from germline, CDR1 is MNHNS and CDR2 is SASEGT. Between the trimmed V and J ends, which lost 6 bases and 4 bases, there was a span of 9 bases. The CDR3 is 12 amino acids. CDR3 DNA sequence: TGTGCCAGCAGGGTAGGAGTCTATGGCTACACCTTC. Encoded protein: CASRVGVYGYTF.

This chain connects TRBV7-2 to TRBJ2-5; 7 bases line up with TRBD2. The CDR3 runs 15 residues. Germline CDR1 reads SGHTA; CDR2 reads FQGNSA. The J segment lost 5 bases and the V segment lost 0 bases, leaving 6 bases of the junction unmatched. CDR3 bases: TGTGCCAGCAGCTTAGCGGCGGGGGTGGTTGAGACCCAGTACTTC. Translation gives CASSLAAGVVETQYF. The full variable domain, in which reference TRBV7-2 and TRBJ2-5 provide the parts outside the CDR3, is GAGVSQSPSNKVTEKGKDVELRCDPISGHTALYWYRQSLGQGLEFLIYFQGNSAPDKSGLPSDRFSAERTGGSVSTLTIQRTQQEDSAVYLCASSLAAGVVETQYFGPGTRLLVL.

The CDR3 DNA is TGTGCCAGCAGTGACTCCGGACCCGGGGAGCTGTTTTTT. Residues: CASSDSGPGELFF. This chain connects TRBV25-1 to TRBJ2-2; no clear D. The V gene lost 3 bases and the J gene lost 6 bases, with 8 bases spanning the gap. Germline V gives CDR1 MGHDK, CDR2 SYGVNS. The CDR3 runs to 13 residues.

The CDR3 sequence: CSVGTIALAKNIQYF. The CDR3 DNA reads TGCAGCGTTGGGACGATAGCTTTAGCCAAAAACATTCAGTACTTC. This sequence joins TRBV29-1 and TRBJ2-4; D remains unclear. V gave up 4 bases and J gave up 0 bases, with 13 bases separating them. Germline CDR1 is SQVTM and CDR2 is ANQGSEA. The CDR3 covers 15 residues.

This clonotype was seen ten or more times. V is TRBV18 and J is TRBJ2-3; TRBD1 matches 7 bases. The V segment lost 3 bases and the J segment 0 bases; nucleotides outside the gene matches: 15. The germline V gene encodes CDR1 KGHSH and CDR2 LQKENI. This CDR3 is 19 amino acids long. The CDR3 coding sequence is TGTGCCAGCTCACCTCCACGGACAGGCCCCCGTGTCAGCACAGATACGCAGTATTTT. Protein sequence: CASSPPRTGPRVSTDTQYF. The whole variable domain, remainder taken from reference TRBV18 and TRBJ2-3, is NAGVMQNPRHLVRRRGQEARLRCSPMKGHSHVYWYRQLPEEGLKFMVYLQKENIIDESGMPKERFSAEFPKEGPSILRIQQVVRGDSAAYFCASSPPRTGPRVSTDTQYFGPGTRLTVL.

This clonotype turned up a few times. Its ends do not fully match the called genes, so a read error is possible. V is TRBV7-9 and J is TRBJ1-3, with 11 bases identical to TRBD1. The germline V gene has CDR1 SEHNR and CDR2 FQNEAQ (reference sequence). This CDR3 has 17 residues. The CDR3 is CASSPWTGGDSGNTTYF. Written as DNA, the CDR3 is TGTGCCAGCAGCCCCTGGACAGGGGGCGACTCTGGAAACACCACATATTTT.

For this clonotype: Given a much more abundant clone one base away, this may be a read error. The genes are TRBV28 and TRBJ2-7, with D perhaps TRBD1 (5 bases). Germline V CDR1 and CDR2: MDHEN, SYDVKM. The CDR3 has 12 residues. The V end was cut by 6 bases, the J end by 7 bases, with 13 bases between. CDR3 residues: CASSAGYNEQYF. CDR3 DNA: TGTGCCAGCAGCGCAGGGTACAATGAGCAGTACTTC.

The sample holds many counts of this clonotype. The chain combines TRBV4-1 with TRBJ2-5; 8 bases align to TRBD2. V lost 1 base, J lost 5 bases, and 6 bases stayed unmatched. The CDR3 is 15 residues long. CDR1 MGHRA and CDR2 YSYEKL come from the germline V gene. The CDR3 DNA is TGCGCCAGCAGCCAAGGCGGGGGGCGGATGGAGACCCAGTACTTC. Protein product: CASSQGGGRMETQYF.

This chain connects TRBV18 to TRBJ2-6; D not resolved. The V gene's germline CDR1 is KGHSH and CDR2 LQKENI. The CDR3 has 15 residues. The V end lost 6 bases, the J end lost 1 base, and 10 bases lay between the germline ends. The CDR3 region has the DNA TGTGCCAGCTCTCTTGCCCAGTCTGGGGCCAACGTCCTGACTTTC. It specifies CASSLAQSGANVLTF. The complete variable domain, with remaining parts taken from reference TRBV18 and TRBJ2-6, reads NAGVMQNPRHLVRRRGQEARLRCSPMKGHSHVYWYRQLPEEGLKFMVYLQKENIIDESGMPKERFSAEFPKEGPSILRIQQVVRGDSAAYFCASSLAQSGANVLTFGAGSRLTVL.

This sequence joins TRBV19 and TRBJ2-3; no clear D gene. The V gene's germline CDR1 is LNHDA and CDR2 SQIVND (reference sequence). Trimming stripped 8 bases from V and 2 bases from J, with 11 bases between. The CDR3 is 13 amino acids. The CDR3 region is CASALGHTDTQYF. The CDR3, as DNA: TGTGCCAGTGCCCTCGGGCACACAGATACGCAGTATTTT.

This clonotype was recorded many times. This chain links TRBV5-6 with TRBJ2-7; the match to TRBD1 covers 8 bases. V lost 0 bases to trimming and J lost 4 bases; unmatched junction nucleotides: 12. The germline CDR1 and CDR2 sequences are SGHDT and YYEEEE. The CDR3 spans 17 residues. Written as DNA, the CDR3 is TGTGCCAGCAGCTTGGCCTCTCTGGGACAGGCCGCGTACGAGCAGTACTTC. This translates into CASSLASLGQAAYEQYF.

In this sample, this clonotype turned up many times. One base away lies a much larger clone, so this may be a sequencing read error. This chain joins TRBV7-2 and TRBJ2-4; D is unclear. CDR1 and CDR2 from the germline V gene are SGHTA and FQGNSA. The CDR3 contains 13 residues. Trimming left V 2 bases short and J 8 bases short, with 10 bases between. Here the CDR3 reads CASSLPQIDIQYF. The DNA for the CDR3 is TGTGCCAGCAGCTTACCACAGATAGACATTCAGTACTTC. Full variable domain (outside the CDR3, taken from reference TRBV7-2 and TRBJ2-4): GAGVSQSPSNKVTEKGKDVELRCDPISGHTALYWYRQSLGQGLEFLIYFQGNSAPDKSGLPSDRFSAERTGGSVSTLTIQRTQQEDSAVYLCASSLPQIDIQYFGAGTRLSVL.

In its sample, this clonotype was seen many times. The chain joins TRBV12-3 or TRBV12-4 to TRBJ1-5; 8 nucleotides match TRBD1. This CDR3 has 18 residues. The V gene end was trimmed by 3 bases and the J gene end by 0 bases; junction bases not matched to a gene: 10. CDR3 sequence: CASSFRGRFVYSNQPQHF. The CDR3 region has the DNA TGTGCCAGCAGTTTCAGGGGGCGGTTTGTATATAGCAATCAGCCCCAGCATTTT.